This T cell receptor (beta chain) stems from a study of T cell changes during pregnancy in multiple sclerosis. V shed 1 base, J shed 5 bases, and the junction held 9 bases outside the gene matches. There are 16 residues in the CDR3. From germline, CDR1 is SGDLS and CDR2 YYNGEE. TCRdb keeps only in-frame clones here, not all; method: immunoSEQ multiplex PCR. This sample carries 30,000 to 40,000 clones, 92% of them seen once, and the ten largest clones take less than 0.9%. Sequences were derived from CD4+ T cells from peripheral blood mononuclear cells, sampled in the third trimester of pregnancy. The source of this sequence is a female donor with multiple sclerosis, enrolled in a pregnancy study. The V and J genes are TRBV9 and TRBJ2-3; 8 bases match TRBD1. This chain's CDR3 is CASSVKGQASIDTQYF. The CDR3 nucleotides read TGTGCCAGCAGCGTAAAGGGACAGGCCTCTATAGATACGCAGTATTTT.